This TCR beta chain was sequenced during a study of blood T cell repertoires in COVID-19. Study-wide background: The United States, Italy and Spain were the sources of the acute and convalescent COVID-19 samples. From T cells, B-cell-depleted T cells, or PBMCs came the material, which was cDNA or gDNA.

Trimming cost V 6 bases and J 6 bases; bases outside gene matches: 7. This CDR3 has 15 amino acids. The V gene's germline CDR1 is ENHRY and CDR2 SYGVKD. Original processing notes: Counts of nucleated cells, estimated from reference gene primer amplification, were obtained. TCRdb's copy holds only in-frame clones and misses some; the assay was immunoSEQ multiplex PCR. The DNA gave D and trimming, while V, J and clone size come from that table. Among roughly 100,000 clones listed, approximately 86% were seen once. The J gene is TRBJ2-2, the V gene TRBV10-3, with 10 bases that match TRBD1. Material: peripheral blood. The sequence was collected from a man aged 50-59 years with active or convalescent COVID-19. The CDR3 loop reads CAIREGQGMPGELFF. In DNA, the CDR3 is TGTGCCATCAGGGAGGGACAGGGGATGCCCGGGGAGCTGTTTTTT.